These 30 T cell receptor beta chains share one sample of origin, sequenced in a study of a mutant IDH1 vaccine in newly diagnosed glioma. Time point noted: week 11, during vaccination. Every vaccination contained 300 ug of the mutant IDH1 20-mer peptide and was paired with topical imiquimod. For these TCRs, the target antigens are not known. The table came from immunoSEQ multiplex PCR; TCRdb's copy has only in-frame clones and leaves some out. Here the sample spans about 36,000 clones, around 80% being singletons. The sequenced sample was peripheral blood mononuclear cells (PBMCs), obtained from a glioma patient whose treatment included an IDH1 peptide vaccine. The receptors originated from a woman aged 30 to 39 with glioma. Some clones in this sample may be carry-over from other donors' samples.

J is TRBJ2-1 and V is TRBV7-9; TRBD2 matches at 9 bases. CDR3 length: 16 residues. The germline CDR1 and CDR2 sequences are SEHNR and FQNEAQ (reference sequence). Germline trimming cut 2 bases from V and 4 bases from J; bases unmatched to any gene: 6. This CDR3 reads CASSLLGGGGYNEQFF. DNA of the CDR3: TGTGCCAGCAGCTTACTAGGCGGGGGGGGATACAATGAGCAGTTCTTC.

This clone has a handful of counts. V gene TRBV19 combines with J gene TRBJ1-1; unclear D gene. This CDR3 comprises 12 residues. V was trimmed by 3 bases and J by 7 bases, leaving 9 bases between them. Germline lookup yields CDR1 LNHDA and CDR2 SQIVND (reference sequence). Written as DNA, the CDR3 is TGTGCCAGTAGTATGGCACGGAGTGAAGCTTTCTTT. Translating it yields CASSMARSEAFF.

This clone was counted a single time. This sequence joins TRBV7-9 and TRBJ2-1, with a tentative D call TRBD2 (6 bases). Trimming left V 1 base short and J 10 bases short, with 8 bases between. Per the germline V gene, CDR1 is SEHNR and CDR2 is FQNEAQ (reference sequence). The CDR3 spans 12 residues. CDR3 residues: CASSLGGKEQFF. In DNA form, the CDR3 reads TGTGCCAGCAGCTTAGGCGGGAAGGAGCAGTTCTTC.

The chain uses TRBV5-1 and TRBJ2-7; the D gene is possibly TRBD1 (6 bases). This CDR3 is built from 15 residues. The V and J ends lost 3 bases and 3 bases respectively, with 16 bases between them. The germline CDR1 and CDR2 sequences are SGHRS and YFSETQ. The CDR3 region has the DNA TGCGCCAGCAGCTCCGGACAGTTAACCTACTACGAGCAGTACTTC. Its translation: CASSSGQLTYYEQYF.

The genes are TRBV15 and TRBJ2-5, with 7 bases that match TRBD2. The CDR3 contains 16 residues. Germline assignment: CDR1 LNHNV and CDR2 YYDKDF (reference sequence). Losses at the gene ends were 2 bases for V and 5 bases for J; bases not matched to a gene: 11. CDR3: CATSRSYPGEGETQYF. CDR3 bases: TGTGCCACCAGCAGATCCTATCCGGGGGAGGGGGAGACCCAGTACTTC. The variable domain in full, completed from reference TRBV15 and TRBJ2-5, reads DAMVIQNPRYQVTQFGKPVTLSCSQTLNHNVMYWYQQKSSQAPKLLFHYYDKDFNNEADTPDNFQSRRPNTSFCFLDIRSPGLGDTAMYLCATSRSYPGEGETQYFGPGTRLLVL.

The V and J genes are TRBV27 and TRBJ1-3, with D perhaps TRBD1 (5 bases). Looked up from germline, CDR1 is MNHEY and CDR2 is SMNVEV (reference sequence). This CDR3 region has 16 residues. Trimming left V 4 bases short and J 5 bases short, with 18 bases between. CDR3: CASSSGGAIKRNTIYF. The CDR3 DNA reads as TGTGCCAGCAGTTCGGGAGGGGCAATTAAACGAAACACCATATATTTT.

This rearrangement joins TRBV5-6 to TRBJ2-6; TRBD1 is a possible D gene (5 bases). Trimming removed 5 bases at V and 1 base at J, with 7 bases between. CDR1 is SGHDT, CDR2 YYEEEE, per germline. The CDR3 contains 14 residues. The CDR3 region is CASRQDSGANVLTF. In DNA form, the CDR3 reads TGTGCCAGCAGACAGGATTCTGGGGCCAACGTCCTGACTTTC.

The chain couples TRBV11-2 to TRBJ1-2; D gene uncertain. CDR1 is SGHAT and CDR2 is FQNNGV in the germline V gene. CDR3 length: 12 amino acids. Trimming cost V 4 bases and J 2 bases, with 5 bases left between them. DNA for the CDR3: TGTGCCAGCAGCTCTGACAACTATGGCTACACCTTC. It is translated as CASSSDNYGYTF.

This clone was detected only a few times. The chain uses TRBV5-6 and TRBJ1-2; D not certain. The CDR3 length is 14 residues. With 0 bases removed from V and 2 bases from J, the gap between germline ends came to 8 bases. CDR1 SGHDT and CDR2 YYEEEE come from the germline V gene. CDR3 sequence: CASSLDIINYGYTF. DNA for the CDR3: TGTGCCAGCAGCTTGGACATAATCAACTATGGCTACACCTTC.

This clone has only a few counts. The genes are TRBV2 and TRBJ2-7; 10 bases are a match to TRBD1. This CDR3 region has 14 residues. Germline loops: CDR1 SNHLY, CDR2 FYNNEI. Trimming at V came to 6 bases and at J to 3 bases, leaving 5 bases not matched to a gene. This CDR3 is CASSRGQGGYEQYF. In DNA, the CDR3 is TGTGCCAGCAGCCGCGGACAGGGGGGCTACGAGCAGTACTTC.

The count of this clone is one. V usage is TRBV6-6 and J usage is TRBJ2-3, with D possibly TRBD2 on 6 matching bases. Germline loops: CDR1 MNHNY, CDR2 SVGAGI (reference sequence). CDR3 length equals 15 residues. V was trimmed by 5 bases and J by 3 bases, leaving 15 bases between them. The CDR3 is CASSPEGRTTDTQYF. The CDR3 DNA is TGTGCCAGCAGTCCGGAGGGGAGGACTACAGATACGCAGTATTTT.

The genes are TRBV30 and TRBJ1-1; D is unresolved. The germline V gene encodes CDR1 GTSNPN and CDR2 SVGIG (reference sequence). Trimming cost V 2 bases and J 3 bases, with 7 bases left between them. The CDR3 length is 12 residues. DNA of the CDR3: TGTGCCTGGAGTACAGAGGACACTGAAGCTTTCTTT. Residues: CAWSTEDTEAFF.

This rearrangement joins TRBV19 to TRBJ1-1; D not resolved. The germline V gene encodes CDR1 LNHDA and CDR2 SQIVND (reference sequence). This CDR3 has 14 amino acids. V dropped 6 bases and J dropped 1 base, with 12 bases sitting between them. The CDR3: CASREPGRNTEAFF. The CDR3 coding sequence is TGTGCCAGTAGAGAACCTGGGAGGAACACTGAAGCTTTCTTT.

As DNA, the CDR3 is TGTGCCAGCAGCTTTCAAGCGGGAGGTTACAATGAGCAGTTCTTC. Translating gives CASSFQAGGYNEQFF. This rearrangement joins TRBV7-8 to TRBJ2-1; TRBD2 matches at 9 bases. The J segment lost 4 bases and the V segment lost 3 bases, leaving 4 bases of the junction unmatched. Germline assignment: CDR1 SGHVS and CDR2 FQNEAQ. The CDR3 contains 15 residues.

As to this clone: The junction differs from germline at one of its ends, possibly a read error. The V call is TRBV7-8, the J call TRBJ1-2; D gene ambiguous. This CDR3 is built from 12 residues. CDR1 and CDR2 from the germline V gene are SGHVS and FQNEAQ. The chain's CDR3 is CASSLRDYGYTF. The CDR3 DNA is TGCGCCAGCAGCTTGCGGGACTATGGCTACACCTTC. Using reference TRBV7-8 and TRBJ1-2 for the parts outside the CDR3, the full variable domain is GAGVSQSPRYKVAKRGQDVALRCDPISGHVSLFWYQQALGQGPEFLTYFQNEAQLDKSGLPSDRFFAERPEGSVSTLKIQRTQQEDSAVYLCASSLRDYGYTFGSGTRLTVV.

V is TRBV4-1 and J is TRBJ2-7; a possible D gene is TRBD2 (7 bases). The germline V and J ends were trimmed by 3 bases and 0 bases, with 12 bases remaining between them. This CDR3 spans 15 amino acids. Per germline, CDR1 MGHRA and CDR2 YSYEKL. As DNA, the CDR3 is TGCGCCAGCAGCCACGGCGGGGGCAGCTCCTACGAGCAGTACTTC. Its protein product is CASSHGGGSSYEQYF.

The chain joins TRBV7-9 to TRBJ2-1; D is possibly TRBD2 (6 bases). The ends were cut back, 1 base at V and 7 bases at J, with 8 bases in the middle. Germline CDR1 reads SEHNR; CDR2 reads FQNEAQ (reference sequence). The CDR3 contains 13 residues. This CDR3 reads CASSLVGGNEQFF. The CDR3 DNA reads TGTGCCAGCAGCTTAGTAGGAGGGAATGAGCAGTTCTTC.

The genes are TRBV29-1 and TRBJ1-1; a possible D gene is TRBD1 (5 bases). The germline gives CDR1 SQVTM, CDR2 ANQGSEA. V dropped 6 bases and J dropped 3 bases, with 14 bases sitting between them. The CDR3 has 13 amino acids. As DNA, the CDR3 is TGCAGCGTCTACGGGGCTGGGGACACTGAAGCTTTCTTT. Encoded protein: CSVYGAGDTEAFF.

In DNA form, the CDR3 reads TGCGCCACCCGAGGACTAGCGGGAACTTACAATGAGCAGTTCTTC. It yields the protein CATRGLAGTYNEQFF. This chain uses TRBV10-2 with TRBJ2-1; TRBD2 aligns across 12 bases. This CDR3 has 15 residues. Trimming took 10 bases from V and 4 from J; bases not matched to a gene: 8. Germline CDR1 WSHSY, CDR2 SAAADI.

The chain links TRBV10-1 to TRBJ2-5; 8 bases are a match to TRBD2. Trimming took 6 bases from V and 1 from J; bases not matched to a gene: 7. CDR3 length equals 15 residues. Germline lookup yields CDR1 WNHNN and CDR2 SYGVQD (reference sequence). The CDR3 is CASSRAGEAQETQYF. CDR3 nucleotides: TGCGCCAGCAGCCGAGCGGGAGAGGCCCAAGAGACCCAGTACTTC.

This chain connects TRBV6-5 to TRBJ1-1; possible D gene TRBD1, 5 bases. The CDR3 extends over 13 amino acids. Trimming removed 2 bases from V and 2 bases from J, with 6 bases in between. Germline V gene sequence: CDR1 MNHEY, CDR2 SVGAGI. In nucleotides, the CDR3 is TGTGCCAGCAGTTACGGGGACAACACTGAAGCTTTCTTT. It is translated as CASSYGDNTEAFF.

V and J are TRBV6-4 and TRBJ2-3; D remains unclear. The CDR3 loop spans 16 amino acids. V shed 5 bases and J shed 0 bases, with 15 bases lying between them. Germline assignment: CDR1 MRHNA and CDR2 SNTAGT. The CDR3 here is CASSQTGAASTDTQYF. DNA of the CDR3: TGTGCCAGCAGTCAGACGGGCGCGGCTAGCACAGATACGCAGTATTTT.

Here the CDR3 DNA reads TGTGCCAGTATGATGGGGGGAGGGAACAATCAGCCCCAGCATTTT. Its translation: CASMMGGGNNQPQHF. The V call is TRBV19, the J call TRBJ1-5, with a possible D match to TRBD1 (5 bases). Deletions cut 7 bases from V and 3 bases from J, with 16 bases between. CDR1 is LNHDA, CDR2 SQIVND, per germline (reference sequence). The CDR3 has 15 residues.

The V call is TRBV7-9, the J call TRBJ1-1; the D gene is possibly TRBD1 (6 bases). The germline CDR1 and CDR2 sequences are SEHNR and FQNEAQ (reference sequence). V was cut by 5 bases and J by 4 bases, with 14 bases left in between. The CDR3 covers 14 residues. The CDR3: CASSPPRGGTEAFF. Here the CDR3 DNA reads TGTGCCAGCAGCCCTCCCAGGGGCGGCACTGAAGCTTTCTTT.

This clone came up once. V and J are TRBV4-1 and TRBJ2-1, with a tentative D call TRBD1 (6 bases). V was trimmed by 4 bases and J by 2 bases, leaving 12 bases between them. Per the germline V gene, CDR1 is MGHRA and CDR2 is YSYEKL. This CDR3 is built from 15 residues. The CDR3 protein is CASSPRPGAYNEQFF. Here the CDR3 DNA reads TGCGCCAGCAGCCCGAGACCAGGGGCCTACAATGAGCAGTTCTTC.

V and J are TRBV5-1 and TRBJ1-1; 7 bases fit TRBD1. Germline lookup yields CDR1 SGHRS and CDR2 YFSETQ. Trimming cost V 3 bases and J 4 bases; bases outside gene matches: 12. CDR3 length: 16 residues. The CDR3 nucleotides are TGCGCCAGCAGCTCGGGCCGGACAGGAAGGGGCACTGAAGCTTTCTTT. It yields the protein CASSSGRTGRGTEAFF. The whole variable domain, filled in from reference TRBV5-1 and TRBJ1-1, reads KAGVTQTPRYLIKTRGQQVTLSCSPISGHRSVSWYQQTPGQGLQFLFEYFSETQRNKGNFPGRFSGRQFSNSRSEMNVSTLELGDSALYLCASSSGRTGRGTEAFFGQGTRLTVV.

The chain couples TRBV13 to TRBJ2-1; 8 bases fit TRBD2. Trimming at V came to 1 base and at J to 2 bases, leaving 7 bases not matched to a gene. Germline CDR1 reads PRHDT; CDR2 reads FYEKMQ (reference sequence). The CDR3 is made up of 17 amino acids. CDR3 coding DNA: TGTGCCAGCAGCTTAGCTTCTAGCGGGCCTGCCTACAATGAGCAGTTCTTC. The encoded protein is CASSLASSGPAYNEQFF.

The chain links TRBV6-1 to TRBJ1-1; maybe TRBD1 (6 bases). Germline V gene sequence: CDR1 MNHNS, CDR2 SASEGT. Trimming removed 6 bases from V and 7 bases from J, with 12 bases in between. This CDR3 is 12 amino acids long. The CDR3 region is CASSATTGEAFF. In DNA, the CDR3 is TGTGCCAGCAGCGCGACGACAGGTGAAGCTTTCTTT.

V and J are TRBV18 and TRBJ1-4; 8 bases fit TRBD1. Germline V gene lookup returns CDR1 KGHSH and CDR2 LQKENI. The CDR3 has 14 amino acids. The ends lost 2 bases at V and 8 bases at J; junction bases unmatched: 4. CDR3 sequence: CASSPGQGREKLFF. In nucleotides, the CDR3 is TGTGCCAGCTCACCAGGACAGGGTCGCGAAAAACTGTTTTTT.

The chain's CDR3 is CSTRQGASLEQYF. In DNA, the CDR3 is TGCAGCACCCGACAGGGGGCATCTCTCGAGCAGTACTTC. This chain joins TRBV29-1 and TRBJ2-7; 10 positions agree with TRBD1. V shed 8 bases and J 6 bases; nucleotides not matched to a gene: 10. There are 13 residues in the CDR3. CDR1 and CDR2 from the germline V gene are SQVTM and ANQGSEA.